Shown below are 26 T cell receptor beta chains from a single sample sequenced in a study of blood T cell repertoires in COVID-19. The table came from immunoSEQ multiplex PCR; TCRdb's copy has only in-frame clones and leaves some out. The sample consists of around 210,000 clones, 70% to 90% of them appearing once. The sequencing input was peripheral blood. All receptors derive from a middle-aged man with COVID-19, enrolled during active disease.

The chain joins TRBV19 to TRBJ1-1; D unresolved. V was trimmed by 3 bases and J by 5 bases, leaving 7 bases between them. The CDR3 has 12 residues. Germline V gene sequence: CDR1 LNHDA, CDR2 SQIVND (reference sequence). CDR3 protein: CASSMLETEAFF. CDR3 sequence (DNA): TGTGCCAGTAGTATGCTGGAGACTGAAGCTTTCTTT.

The chain joins TRBV5-1 to TRBJ2-1; TRBD1 aligns across 8 bases. The CDR3 runs 16 residues. The germline gives CDR1 SGHRS, CDR2 YFSETQ. The V and J ends lost 2 bases and 3 bases, in that order; junction bases with no gene match: 7. The CDR3 sequence is CASSFKNRGDYNEQFF. In DNA form, the CDR3 reads TGCGCCAGCAGCTTTAAGAACAGGGGGGACTACAATGAGCAGTTCTTC.

The V call is TRBV7-2, the J call TRBJ1-1; D is uncertain. CDR3 length: 13 residues. CDR1 and CDR2 from the germline V gene are SGHTA and FQGNSA. V shed 6 bases and J shed 1 base, with 9 bases lying between them. CDR3 DNA sequence: TGTGCCAGCAGTGCACAAACGAACACTGAAGCTTTCTTT. It encodes CASSAQTNTEAFF.

The gene calls are TRBV7-9 and TRBJ1-2; no clear D gene. The CDR3 spans 14 residues. Germline-derived CDR1 and CDR2 are SEHNR and FQNEAQ (reference sequence). V lost 1 base to trimming and J lost 4 bases, with 10 bases between them. DNA for the CDR3: TGTGCCAGCAGCTTAGTCAGCGTCGGCTATGGCTACACCTTC. This gives the protein CASSLVSVGYGYTF.

This clone showed up just once. The genes are TRBV24-1 and TRBJ2-2; TRBD1 is a possible D gene (6 bases). V was trimmed by 2 bases and J by 0 bases, leaving 9 bases between them. CDR1 and CDR2 (germline): KGHDR, SFDVKD. This CDR3 has 16 amino acids. CDR3 sequence (DNA): TGTGCCACCAGTGATTCGCGACAGGCGAACACCGGGGAGCTGTTTTTT. Translating gives CATSDSRQANTGELFF.

The rearrangement uses TRBV6-1 and TRBJ1-4, with D perhaps TRBD1 (6 bases). V was cut by 3 bases and J by 7 bases, with 12 bases left in between. The CDR3 totals 14 residues. The germline CDR1 and CDR2 sequences are MNHNS and SASEGT. This chain's CDR3 is CASSDRGVTEKLFF. The DNA of the CDR3 is TGTGCCAGCAGTGACAGGGGTGTAACTGAAAAACTGTTTTTT.

The chain has TRBV7-8 and TRBJ1-6, with 9 positions matching TRBD1. The trim removed 5 bases at V and 3 bases at J, leaving 5 bases unmatched. Germline-derived CDR1 and CDR2 are SGHVS and FQNEAQ. This CDR3 spans 16 amino acids. CDR3 residues: CASSGDRDVYNSPLHF. In DNA form, the CDR3 reads TGTGCCAGCAGCGGGGACAGGGATGTCTATAATTCACCCCTCCACTTT.

This chain's CDR3 is CASSLGLGSYNEQFF. The CDR3 DNA reads as TGTGCCAGCTCTCTAGGACTAGGTTCCTACAATGAGCAGTTCTTC. V gene TRBV2 combines with J gene TRBJ2-1; 7 bases are a match to TRBD2. Germline lookup yields CDR1 SNHLY and CDR2 FYNNEI. The CDR3 runs 15 residues. V dropped 8 bases and J dropped 1; count of bases not matched to a gene: 8.

The chain recombines TRBV30 with TRBJ1-6; the match to TRBD1 covers 7 bases. The germline V gene encodes CDR1 GTSNPN and CDR2 SVGIG (reference sequence). With 3 bases clipped from V and 6 bases from J, the junction kept 5 bases outside the gene matches. The CDR3 is 14 amino acids. The CDR3, as DNA: TGTGCCTGGAGGCATACAGGGGTTAATTCACCCCTCCACTTT. It encodes CAWRHTGVNSPLHF.

The chain combines TRBV5-5 with TRBJ2-4, with D possibly being TRBD1 (5 bases). This CDR3 is 15 amino acids long. Trimming took 5 bases from V and 0 from J, leaving 12 bases between them. Germline lookup yields CDR1 SGHKS and CDR2 YYEKEE (reference sequence). The CDR3 region is CASRTGWGAKNIQYF. In DNA, the CDR3 is TGTGCCAGCAGAACAGGTTGGGGAGCCAAAAACATTCAGTACTTC.

This rearrangement joins TRBV4-1 to TRBJ2-2; the match to TRBD1 covers 9 bases. Looked up from germline, CDR1 is MGHRA and CDR2 is YSYEKL. V shed 5 bases, J shed 6 bases, and the junction held 10 bases outside the gene matches. The CDR3 runs to 16 residues. The chain's CDR3 is CASSKRVGQGAGELFF. The CDR3 DNA sequence: TGCGCCAGCAGCAAGAGAGTGGGACAGGGAGCCGGGGAGCTGTTTTTT.

V gene TRBV29-1 combines with J gene TRBJ1-2, with a possible D match to TRBD1 (6 bases). The V gene's germline CDR1 is SQVTM and CDR2 ANQGSEA. There are 13 residues in the CDR3. Trimming removed 2 bases at V and 5 bases at J, with 12 bases between. The CDR3 region has the DNA TGCAGCGTTGAACCGACAGGCGGGTATGGCTACACCTTC. Its protein is CSVEPTGGYGYTF.

The chain uses TRBV5-1 and TRBJ1-5, with D hard to call. Germline V lookup: CDR1 SGHRS, CDR2 YFSETQ. The CDR3 consists of 13 residues. Trimming pared 4 bases from V and 5 bases from J, leaving 10 bases between. The CDR3 loop reads CASSRIGDQPQHF. The CDR3 nucleotides read TGCGCCAGCAGCAGAATCGGGGATCAGCCCCAGCATTTT.

The chain employs TRBV4-3 and TRBJ2-2, with D possibly TRBD2 on 5 matching bases. Per the germline V gene, CDR1 is LGHNA and CDR2 is YSLEER. This CDR3 comprises 14 residues. Between the trimmed V and J ends, which lost 0 bases and 5 bases, there was a span of 7 bases. The CDR3 sequence: CASSQDRTTGELFF. CDR3 coding DNA: TGCGCCAGCAGCCAAGATAGGACTACCGGGGAGCTGTTTTTT.

This sequence joins TRBV7-6 and TRBJ1-1; TRBD1 aligns across 9 bases. V lost 4 bases, J lost 1 base, and 7 bases stayed unmatched. There are 16 residues in the CDR3. Per germline, CDR1 SGHVS and CDR2 FNYEAQ. The CDR3 loop reads CASSSGQGPENTEAFF. The CDR3 region has the DNA TGTGCCAGCAGCTCAGGACAGGGGCCCGAGAACACTGAAGCTTTCTTT. Based on the CDR3 plus reference TRBV7-6 and TRBJ1-1, the full variable domain is GAGVSQSPRYKVTKRGQDVALRCDPISGHVSLYWYRQALGQGPEFLTYFNYEAQQDKSGLPNDRFSAERPEGSISTLTIQRTEQRDSAMYRCASSSGQGPENTEAFFGQGTRLTVV.

The rearrangement links TRBV18 to TRBJ2-2; 7 nucleotides line up with TRBD2. The CDR3 length is 14 residues. CDR1 KGHSH and CDR2 LQKENI come from the germline V gene. The ends lost 2 bases at V and 6 bases at J; junction bases unmatched: 3. CDR3 loop: CASSPGLVAGELFF. CDR3 bases: TGTGCCAGCTCACCAGGACTAGTGGCCGGGGAGCTGTTTTTT. Together with reference TRBV18 and TRBJ2-2, the CDR3 gives the full variable domain: NAGVMQNPRHLVRRRGQEARLRCSPMKGHSHVYWYRQLPEEGLKFMVYLQKENIIDESGMPKERFSAEFPKEGPSILRIQQVVRGDSAAYFCASSPGLVAGELFFGEGSRLTVL.

The V call is TRBV5-1, the J call TRBJ2-6, with D unclear. This CDR3 contains 17 residues. Germline CDR1 reads SGHRS; CDR2 reads YFSETQ. Trimming took off 1 base at V and 0 bases at J, with 11 bases between the two ends. The CDR3 DNA reads TGCGCCAGCAGCTTGCGTGGAGTTAGCTCTGGGGCCAACGTCCTGACTTTC. Translated: CASSLRGVSSGANVLTF.

The chain uses TRBV11-1 and TRBJ1-5; D ambiguous. CDR1 is SGHAT, CDR2 FQDESV, per germline (reference sequence). The CDR3 extends over 11 amino acids. V lost 5 bases and J lost 5, with 4 bases in between. This CDR3 is CASSLYQPQHF. The CDR3 DNA sequence: TGTGCCAGCAGCCTATATCAGCCCCAGCATTTT.

This sequence joins TRBV7-3 and TRBJ2-5, with D tentatively TRBD2 (6 bases). V lost 5 bases and J 2 bases, leaving 9 bases between the germline ends. The CDR3 contains 13 residues. The V gene's germline CDR1 is SGHTA and CDR2 FQGTGA. CDR3 loop: CASSRGIQETQYF. CDR3 DNA sequence: TGTGCCAGCAGCCGCGGGATACAAGAGACCCAGTACTTC. Combining the CDR3 with reference TRBV7-3 and TRBJ2-5 gives the whole variable domain GAGVSQTPSNKVTEKGKYVELRCDPISGHTALYWYRQSLGQGPEFLIYFQGTGAADDSGLPNDRFFAVRPEGSVSTLKIQRTERGDSAVYLCASSRGIQETQYFGPGTRLLVL.

The rearrangement joins TRBV12-3 or TRBV12-4 to TRBJ1-5; TRBD1 is a possible D gene (5 bases). The CDR3 loop spans 13 amino acids. The V end lost 8 bases, the J end lost 5 bases, and 13 bases lay between the germline ends. The CDR3 is CASAGQGHQPQHF. The CDR3, as DNA: TGTGCCAGCGCTGGGCAGGGCCATCAGCCCCAGCATTTT.

The genes are TRBV6-5 and TRBJ2-5; tentative D call: TRBD1 (6 bases). V shed 6 bases and J shed 0 bases, with 14 bases lying between them. The CDR3 contains 15 residues. Germline-derived CDR1 and CDR2 are MNHEY and SVGAGI. The DNA of the CDR3 is TGTGCCAGCAGGAACAGGGCCCAGTACCAAGAGACCCAGTACTTC. Translation: CASRNRAQYQETQYF.

This sequence joins TRBV6-5 and TRBJ2-7; 11 bases line up with TRBD2. The CDR3 sequence is 14 residues long. The V and J ends lost 5 bases and 7 bases, in that order; junction bases with no gene match: 7. CDR1 and CDR2 from the germline V gene are MNHEY and SVGAGI. CDR3 loop: CASSIAGGPWEQYF. CDR3 in DNA: TGTGCCAGCAGTATAGCGGGGGGGCCGTGGGAGCAGTACTTC.

J is TRBJ2-3 and V is TRBV10-3; TRBD2 agrees at 13 bases. V lost 8 bases to trimming and J lost 4 bases; unmatched junction nucleotides: 3. Germline lookup yields CDR1 ENHRY and CDR2 SYGVKD. The CDR3 runs to 14 residues. The chain's CDR3 is CAIRTSGRSDTQYF. The CDR3, as DNA: TGTGCCATCCGGACTAGCGGGAGATCAGATACGCAGTATTTT.

This clone has more than one count but fewer than ten. V usage is TRBV20-1 and J usage is TRBJ1-1; D gene ambiguous. V lost 3 bases, J lost 0 bases, and 23 bases lay in between. The CDR3 contains 18 residues. Germline CDR1 is DFQATT and CDR2 is SNEGSKA (reference sequence). The CDR3 bases are TGCAGTGCTAGTAATCTGGCCGCTCGGCGGGTATTGAACACTGAAGCTTTCTTT. The encoded protein is CSASNLAARRVLNTEAFF.

Written as DNA, the CDR3 is TGTGCCAGCAGCCAGGGACAGGGCTATGGCTACACCTTC. As protein: CASSQGQGYGYTF. This sequence joins TRBV27 and TRBJ1-2; 9 positions match TRBD1. The CDR3 spans 13 residues. Germline-derived CDR1 and CDR2 are MNHEY and SMNVEV (reference sequence). V lost 6 bases and J lost 4; bases outside the gene matches: 3.

The sample holds one count of this clone. The chain recombines TRBV6-2 or TRBV6-3 with TRBJ2-1, with 16 bases matching TRBD2. V shed 2 bases, J shed 9 bases, and the junction held 4 bases outside the gene matches. The CDR3 loop spans 16 amino acids. The germline CDR1 and CDR2 sequences are MNHEY and SVGEGT. The CDR3 bases are TGTGCCAGCAGTTACGGGACTAGCGGGGGGGCCCTTGAGCAGTTCTTC. Protein product: CASSYGTSGGALEQFF.